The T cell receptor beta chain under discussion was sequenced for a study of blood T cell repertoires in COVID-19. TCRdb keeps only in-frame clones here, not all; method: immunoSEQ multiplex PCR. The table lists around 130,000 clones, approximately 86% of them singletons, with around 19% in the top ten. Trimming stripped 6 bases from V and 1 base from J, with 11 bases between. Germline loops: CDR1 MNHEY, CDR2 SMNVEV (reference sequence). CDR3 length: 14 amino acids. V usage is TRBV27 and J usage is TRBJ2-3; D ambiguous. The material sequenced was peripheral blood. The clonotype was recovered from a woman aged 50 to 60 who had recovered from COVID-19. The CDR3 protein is CASRSLAGTDTQYF. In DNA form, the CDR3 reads TGTGCCAGCAGATCCTTGGCTGGCACAGATACGCAGTATTTT.